Shown below are 29 T cell receptor beta chains from a single sample sequenced in a study of T cell clonality in common variable immunodeficiency. Assay used: immunoSEQ multiplex PCR; TCRdb lists only in-frame clones, some missing. The sample contains about 55,000 clones, none of them singletons. Sequenced: peripheral blood mononuclear cells. The receptors shown here come from a person aged 18 to 70 in good health.

This clone was observed at least ten times. The sequence runs out 3 residues before the end of the CDR3; the remainder is reconstructed from the germline J gene. The chain uses TRBV7-2 and TRBJ1-5, with D possibly TRBD1 on 5 matching bases. Germline values: CDR1 SGHTA, CDR2 FQGNSA. V lost 5 bases and J lost 7, with 18 bases in between. The CDR3 covers 15 residues. The CDR3 spells CASSPWIGGGQPQHF. The CDR3 bases that were read are TGTGCCAGCAGCCCATGGATCGGGGGGGGACAGCCC.

This clone was observed at least ten times. Read data end 3 residues before the CDR3 end; the end is taken from the germline J gene. The chain is built from TRBV20-1 and TRBJ2-5, with TRBD2 as a possible D gene (6 bases). CDR1 and CDR2 (germline): DFQATT, SNEGSKA (reference sequence). V lost 3 bases to trimming and J lost 4 bases, with 15 bases between them. This CDR3 contains 14 residues. The CDR3 sequence is CSASAGGMGETQYF. The covered CDR3 bases are TGCAGTGCTAGTGCCGGCGGGATGGGAGAGACC.

This clone was recorded at least ten times. With the read ending 3 residues before the CDR3 end, the germline J gene is used to fill in that end. The chain combines TRBV29-1 with TRBJ2-2; 8 positions match TRBD1. V trimming: 5 bases; J trimming: 8 bases; junction bases outside the gene matches: 19. This CDR3 has 17 amino acids. Germline V gene lookup returns CDR1 SQVTM and CDR2 ANQGSEA. The CDR3 protein is CSVITPGQAVVPGELFF. CDR3 DNA, as far as it was read: TGCAGCGTTATTACTCCGGGACAGGCAGTTGTACCGGGGGAG.

At least ten counts were recorded for this clone. The read terminates 3 residues before the CDR3 end, so the remaining end is supplied by the germline J gene. This chain links TRBV7-2 with TRBJ1-2, with D possibly being TRBD1 (6 bases). The V end lost 3 bases, the J end lost 2 bases, and 10 bases lay between the germline ends. Germline CDR1 reads SGHTA; CDR2 reads FQGNSA. The length of the CDR3 is 14 residues. The sequenced CDR3 bases are TGTGCCAGCAGCTTCGGGGGGCTAAACTATGGC. Encoded protein: CASSFGGLNYG. In full, the CDR3 reads CASSFGGLNYGYTF. Full variable domain (remainder filled in from reference TRBV7-2 and TRBJ1-2): GAGVSQSPSNKVTEKGKDVELRCDPISGHTALYWYRQSLGQGLEFLIYFQGNSAPDKSGLPSDRFSAERTGGSVSTLTIQRTQQEDSAVYLCASSFGGLNYGYTFGSGTRLTVV.

Ten or more counts support this clone. The read gets to within 3 residues of the CDR3 end, and the germline J gene fills in the rest. The chain recombines TRBV5-1 with TRBJ1-1, with D tentatively TRBD1 (6 bases). CDR1 is SGHRS, CDR2 YFSETQ, per germline. The CDR3 sequence is 16 residues long. V was trimmed by 4 bases and J by 0 bases, leaving 16 bases between them. The DNA read from the CDR3 is TGCGCCAGCAGCCAAAACTTACAGGGTGTGAACACTGAA. Its protein product is CASSQNLQGVNTE. The CDR3 in full is CASSQNLQGVNTEAFF.

This clone occurred many times. The read is 3 residues too short to cover the CDR3 end, so that end is filled in from the germline J gene. The chain combines TRBV19 with TRBJ1-2; D call uncertain. This CDR3 is built from 12 residues. Germline-derived CDR1 and CDR2 are LNHDA and SQIVND (reference sequence). Here the CDR3 reads CASRFLIGGYTF. The DNA read from the CDR3 is TGTGCCAGTAGATTCCTCATCGGGGGC.

This clone has a count of ten or more. The read terminates 3 residues ahead of where the CDR3 ends, so the germline J gene completes it. The chain has TRBV6-1 and TRBJ2-2; 7 bases line up with TRBD2. The CDR3 totals 15 residues. The V and J ends lost 3 bases and 3 bases, in that order; junction bases with no gene match: 4. Germline CDR1 is MNHNS and CDR2 is SASEGT. The part of the CDR3 DNA that was read is TGTGCCAGCAGTGAGGATCTAGCGGACACCGGGGAG. It is translated as CASSEDLADTGE. The CDR3 as a whole reads CASSEDLADTGELFF.

This clone was observed at least ten times. The sample holds other DNA sequences that translate to the same CDR3. Partial CDR3 DNA: TGTGCCAGTTCGAGGAGGGCCGAGAGGTCGGAGACC. Its translation is CASSRRAERSET. The full CDR3 protein reads CASSRRAERSETQYF. The chain combines TRBV7-9 with TRBJ2-5; a weak D match, TRBD2 (6 bases). The CDR3 end is not reached by the read, which stops 3 residues before it; the germline J gene fills it in. The CDR3 runs to 15 residues. Germline V gene data show CDR1 as SEHNR and CDR2 as FQNEAQ (reference sequence). The ends were cut back, 9 bases at V and 5 bases at J, with 22 bases in the middle.

This clone was found many times. The read ends 3 residues shy of where the CDR3 ends; the end is completed using the germline J gene. The rearrangement uses TRBV20-1 and TRBJ2-3; D is perhaps TRBD1 (6 bases). The CDR3 sequence is 17 residues long. CDR1 DFQATT and CDR2 SNEGSKA come from the germline V gene (reference sequence). CDR3 protein: CSAKDLNPPDSQETQYF. The DNA read from the CDR3 is TGCAGTGCAAAAGACCTCAACCCCCCGGACAGCCAAGAGACG.

On this clone: Sequencing ends 3 residues short of the CDR3 end; the germline J gene provides the rest. The chain uses TRBV7-9 and TRBJ1-1, with TRBD1 matching over 9 bases. The CDR3 consists of 15 residues. Germline CDR1 SEHNR, CDR2 FQNEAQ (reference sequence). The J segment lost 1 base and the V segment lost 5 bases, leaving 5 bases of the junction unmatched. The CDR3 DNA, read in part, is TGTGCCAGCAGCCTAGGGACAGGGCGGAACACTGAA. It yields the protein CASSLGTGRNTE. The full-length CDR3 reads as CASSLGTGRNTEAFF.

This clone was observed many times. The CDR3 end falls 3 residues outside the read, so it is completed with the germline J gene. The chain links TRBV4-1 to TRBJ2-7; 7 nucleotides align to TRBD2. J gave up 1 base and V 1 base, and 7 bases lay outside the gene matches. Germline V gene data show CDR1 as MGHRA and CDR2 as YSYEKL. The CDR3 runs to 16 residues. The CDR3 DNA, read in part, is TGCGCCAGCAGCCAAGGGAGGGCTAGCGGATCCTACGAG. Its protein is CASSQGRASGSYE. In full, the CDR3 is CASSQGRASGSYEQYF.

This clone was recorded at least ten times. The DNA ends 3 residues before the CDR3 does, and the rest of the CDR3 is filled in from the germline J gene. The chain employs TRBV5-1 and TRBJ2-4; 7 positions agree with TRBD1. Germline V gene sequence: CDR1 SGHRS, CDR2 YFSETQ. The V segment lost 4 bases and the J segment 6 bases; nucleotides outside the gene matches: 10. The CDR3 contains 15 residues. The CDR3 protein is CASSDARGFANIQYF. Partial CDR3 DNA: TGCGCCAGCAGCGACGCCAGGGGGTTTGCAAACATT. The full variable domain, its missing parts supplied by reference TRBV5-1 and TRBJ2-4, is KAGVTQTPRYLIKTRGQQVTLSCSPISGHRSVSWYQQTPGQGLQFLFEYFSETQRNKGNFPGRFSGRQFSNSRSEMNVSTLELGDSALYLCASSDARGFANIQYFGAGTRLSVL.

With respect to this clone: The read ends 3 residues shy of where the CDR3 ends; the end is completed using the germline J gene. The gene calls are TRBV7-2 and TRBJ1-6, with D tentatively TRBD1 (5 bases). CDR1 SGHTA and CDR2 FQGNSA come from the germline V gene. The CDR3 is 13 amino acids. The CDR3 bases that were read are TGTGCCAGCAGCTTTCCCGGGGGGGTTCCC. Translated, it gives CASSFPGGVP. From start to end, the CDR3 is CASSFPGGVPLHF.

Turning to this clone: Coverage ceases 3 residues before the CDR3 finishes, and the germline J gene fills in the end. The chain recombines TRBV5-1 with TRBJ1-1; D gene unclear. CDR3 length: 14 amino acids. Germline V CDR1 and CDR2: SGHRS, YFSETQ. Partial CDR3 DNA: TGCGCCAGCAGCGTCGGACTAGCCGCAGATACG. Translation: CASSVGLAADT. The full CDR3 sequence reads CASSVGLAADTAFF.

This clone was seen ten or more times. The read ends 3 residues early relative to the CDR3; the germline J gene fills the gap. This chain joins TRBV7-9 and TRBJ1-5; no clear D gene. Germline V lookup: CDR1 SEHNR, CDR2 FQNEAQ (reference sequence). The V end was cut by 5 bases, the J end by 7 bases, with 9 bases between. The length of the CDR3 is 12 residues. This chain's CDR3 is CASSHLSQPQHF. CDR3 bases read: TGTGCCAGCAGCCACCTATCCCAGCCC.

This clone was detected only a few times. Read coverage stops 3 residues before the CDR3 terminus; the germline J gene supplies the remainder. V gene TRBV7-9 combines with J gene TRBJ1-1; 8 bases line up with TRBD1. This CDR3 is built from 14 residues. Looked up from germline, CDR1 is SEHNR and CDR2 is FQNEAQ (reference sequence). CDR3 protein: CASSFSTGEGEAFF. The sequenced part of the CDR3 DNA is TGTGCCAGCAGCTTTTCGACAGGGGAGGGCGAA.

This clone was found many times. Sequencing ends 3 residues short of the CDR3 end; the germline J gene provides the rest. The chain uses TRBV28 and TRBJ1-5; D is unresolved. V lost 5 bases and J 2 bases, leaving 10 bases between the germline ends. This CDR3 has 14 amino acids. Germline V gives CDR1 MDHEN, CDR2 SYDVKM. The sequenced CDR3 bases are TGTGCCAGCAGTACGGTTTCGGGCAATCAGCCC. Translating it yields CASSTVSGNQP. The CDR3 reads in full as CASSTVSGNQPQHF.

This clone appeared a few times. The CDR3 here is CAWSDRWSPLFF. The part of the CDR3 DNA that was read is TGTGCCTGGAGTGATAGATGGTCACCA. The chain carries TRBV30 and TRBJ1-4; D gene ambiguous. Read coverage stops 3 residues before the CDR3 terminus; the germline J gene supplies the remainder. CDR1 and CDR2 (germline): GTSNPN, SVGIG (reference sequence). The CDR3 contains 12 residues.

The sample holds many counts of this clone. The observed sequence ends 3 residues before the CDR3 terminus, with the missing tail filled in from the germline J gene. The chain joins TRBV7-3 to TRBJ1-1, with D maybe TRBD1 (5 bases). The germline V gene encodes CDR1 SGHTA and CDR2 FQGTGA. Trimming removed 4 bases from V and 2 bases from J, with 8 bases in between. This CDR3 is built from 13 residues. CDR3 DNA (partial): TGTGCCAGCAGCTCCACAGGAAACACTGAA. It specifies CASSSTGNTE. The complete CDR3 reads CASSSTGNTEAFF.

Note on this clone: The CDR3 end is not reached by the read, which stops 3 residues before it; the germline J gene fills it in. This chain joins TRBV11-2 and TRBJ2-1; TRBD2 matches 10 bases. CDR3 length: 14 residues. Unmatched junction bases numbered 1, after V lost 4 bases and J lost 4 bases. Germline CDR1 and CDR2: SGHAT and FQNNGV. The CDR3 reads CASSSGLAYNEQFF. The CDR3 bases that were read are TGTGCCAGCAGCTCGGGACTAGCGTACAATGAG.

This clone was seen at least ten times. Coverage ceases 3 residues before the CDR3 finishes, and the germline J gene fills in the end. This chain links TRBV5-6 with TRBJ2-5; TRBD1 aligns across 8 bases. Germline V lookup: CDR1 SGHDT, CDR2 YYEEEE. The CDR3 consists of 15 residues. Trimming took 4 bases from V and 5 from J; bases not matched to a gene: 10. The sequenced CDR3 bases are TGTGCCAGCAGCGCTTCGACAGGGGCGCAGGAGACC. Protein: CASSASTGAQET. The whole CDR3 region reads CASSASTGAQETQYF.

This clone has at least ten counts. The read finishes 3 residues shy of the CDR3 end, and the germline J gene is used to complete it. The chain employs TRBV24-1 and TRBJ2-1, with 7 bases identical to TRBD2. The germline gives CDR1 KGHDR, CDR2 SFDVKD. Losses at the gene ends were 7 bases for V and 6 bases for J; bases not matched to a gene: 8. The CDR3 spans 14 residues. The CDR3: CATRGPTSSNEQFF. The CDR3 bases that were read are TGTGCCACCAGGGGTCCGACTAGCAGCAATGAG.

This clone was observed many times. CDR3 region: CASSPPSGRKNEQYF. CDR3 DNA (partial): TGTGCCAGCAGCCCCCCGAGCGGGAGAAAGAACGAG. The rearrangement links TRBV5-4 to TRBJ2-7; 8 nucleotides agree with TRBD2. The observed sequence ends 3 residues before the CDR3 terminus, with the missing tail filled in from the germline J gene. The CDR3 is made up of 15 amino acids. J lost 5 bases, V lost 4 bases, and 11 bases had no gene match. Germline V CDR1 and CDR2: SGHNT, YYREEE (reference sequence).

This clone was counted at least ten times. The CDR3 goes on 3 residues after the read ends, and that part is filled in from the germline J gene. This rearrangement joins TRBV19 to TRBJ2-7; 12 bases fit TRBD2. The CDR3 totals 16 residues. V shed 5 bases and J 2 bases; nucleotides not matched to a gene: 7. Per the germline V gene, CDR1 is LNHDA and CDR2 is SQIVND (reference sequence). The chain's CDR3 is CASSRLAGDGTYEQYF. The DNA read from the CDR3 is TGTGCCAGTAGTCGACTAGCGGGAGATGGGACCTACGAG.

This clone was observed at least ten times. Incomplete CDR3 DNA: TGCGCCAGCAGTGAAAACGTAGATTCACCC. This encodes CASSENVDSP. The whole CDR3 protein is CASSENVDSPLHF. This sequence joins TRBV10-1 and TRBJ1-6, with D unresolved. The CDR3 extends 3 residues past the end of the read, so its final part is completed from the germline J gene. V dropped 3 bases and J dropped 8 bases, with 8 bases sitting between them. The CDR3 runs 13 residues. Germline V gives CDR1 WNHNN, CDR2 SYGVQD (reference sequence).

This clone has a count of ten or more. From the germline J gene comes the end of the CDR3, since the read stops 3 residues before it. V usage is TRBV30 and J usage is TRBJ2-3; D is uncertain. There are 11 residues in the CDR3. Trimming removed 4 bases at V and 4 bases at J, with 6 bases between. Germline V gene lookup returns CDR1 GTSNPN and CDR2 SVGIG (reference sequence). CDR3 sequence reads: CAWTGSDTQYF. CDR3 DNA (partial): TGTGCCTGGACAGGATCAGATACG.

Many counts were recorded for this clone. The read stops 3 residues short of the end of the CDR3; the missing end is completed from the germline J gene. The V call is TRBV7-9, the J call TRBJ2-1; 12 bases are a match to TRBD2. The CDR3 length is 15 residues. Germline CDR1 SEHNR, CDR2 FQNEAQ (reference sequence). The J segment lost 6 bases and the V segment lost 2 bases, leaving 2 bases of the junction unmatched. The CDR3 sequence is CASSLLAGGTNEQFF. The DNA read from the CDR3 is TGTGCCAGCAGCTTACTAGCGGGGGGGACCAATGAG.

In regard to this clone: The read is 3 residues too short to cover the CDR3 end, so that end is filled in from the germline J gene. The V gene is TRBV7-6, the J gene TRBJ2-3, with 9 bases matching TRBD2. Germline loops: CDR1 SGHVS, CDR2 FNYEAQ. The J segment lost 6 bases and the V segment lost 1 base, leaving 8 bases of the junction unmatched. The CDR3 runs to 16 residues. CDR3 residues: CASSLEAGGLADTQYF. The CDR3 DNA, read in part, is TGTGCCAGCAGCTTAGAGGCGGGAGGGCTGGCGGATACG.

This clone was detected many times. Read coverage stops 3 residues before the CDR3 terminus; the germline J gene supplies the remainder. The V gene is TRBV28, the J gene TRBJ1-6; TRBD1 matches 8 bases. The trim removed 6 bases at V and 2 bases at J, leaving 6 bases unmatched. This CDR3 is built from 16 residues. CDR1 is MDHEN, CDR2 SYDVKM, per germline. The CDR3 protein is CASSGGQVAYNSPLHF. The CDR3 DNA, read in part, is TGTGCCAGCAGCGGGGGACAGGTGGCCTATAATTCACCC. Looking up the rest from reference TRBV28 and TRBJ1-6 gives the full variable domain: DVKVTQSSRYLVKRTGEKVFLECVQDMDHENMFWYRQDPGLGLRLIYFSYDVKMKEKGDIPEGYSVSREKKERFSLILESASTNQTSMYLCASSGGQVAYNSPLHFGNGTRLTVT.